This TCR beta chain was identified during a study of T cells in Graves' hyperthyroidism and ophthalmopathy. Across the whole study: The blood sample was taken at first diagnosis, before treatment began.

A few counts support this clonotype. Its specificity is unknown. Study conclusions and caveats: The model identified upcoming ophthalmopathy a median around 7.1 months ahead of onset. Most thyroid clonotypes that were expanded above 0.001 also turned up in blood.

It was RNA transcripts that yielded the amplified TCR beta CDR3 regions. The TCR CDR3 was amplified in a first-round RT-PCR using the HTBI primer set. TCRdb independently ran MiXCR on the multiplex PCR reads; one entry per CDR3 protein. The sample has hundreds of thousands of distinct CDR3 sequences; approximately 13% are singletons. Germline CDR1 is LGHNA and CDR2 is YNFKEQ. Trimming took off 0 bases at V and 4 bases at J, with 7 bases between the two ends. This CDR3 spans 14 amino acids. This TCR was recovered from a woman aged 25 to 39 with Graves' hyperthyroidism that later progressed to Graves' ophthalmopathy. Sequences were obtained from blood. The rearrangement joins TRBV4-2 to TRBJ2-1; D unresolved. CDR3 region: CASSQEAGYNEQFF. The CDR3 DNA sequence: TGTGCCAGCAGCCAAGAAGCCGGGTACAATGAGCAGTTCTTC.